This TCR beta chain is drawn from a study of EBV T-cell therapy then PD-1 blockade in nasopharyngeal carcinoma (dated by TCRdb to about 2021). The treatment or condition tag for this specimen amounts to: AdE1-LMPpoly-expanded autologous EBV-specific T-cell therapy followed by anti-PD-1 nivolumab. Genomic DNA was extracted from sorted cells using the Qiagen DNeasy Kit. TCR beta chain deep sequencing was performed on the immunoSEQ platform. The study's own analysis went as follows. Repertoire data analysis was performed with the immunoSEQ Analyzer software. TCRdb holds this immuneACCESS table with in-frame rearrangements only. Some clones are missing; in checked studies, unresolved V genes explain under half, and the rest has no known cause. From that table come the V and J calls and clone size; the DNA was used to work out D and trimming. This sample lists 20,000 to 25,000 clones; over 75% were detected once. The ten largest clones take up approximately 30% of the sample.

About this clone: This receptor's antigen is unknown. The record has no base qualities; no much larger clone is one base away.

The sequence derives from a man aged 35-49 years with nasopharyngeal carcinoma. The sample was CD8+ T cells from blood, taken at roughly day 65 from a patient whose treatment included autologous EBV-specific T cells and nivolumab.

The nucleotide sequence reads as follows: TGTGCCACCAGTGATTTGGGGGAGGAGACCCAGTACTTC. This yields the protein CATSDLGEETQYF. The rearranged segments are TRBV24-1 and TRBJ2-5, with TRBD2 perhaps the D gene, on 5 matching bases. The CDR3 covers 13 residues, taking in both the cysteine and the phenylalanine. Only CDR3 DNA is held: 39 bases, read in frame from base 1. Based on the germline V gene, the CDR1 and CDR2 sequences are KGHDR and SFDVKD. Trimming removed 0 bases from V and 5 bases from J, leaving 6 bases between the germline ends.